These 27 T cell receptor beta chains were sequenced from one sample in a study of T cell responses to AZD1222 COVID-19 vaccine. Sequencing was performed with immunoSEQ multiplex PCR; in TCRdb, only in-frame clones are kept and a portion is missing. The table shows over 110,000 clones, with around 94% occurring only once. The sequencing here drew on peripheral blood, taken after recovery from COVID-19. These receptors all stem from an adult who had recovered from COVID-19.

V and J are TRBV13 and TRBJ1-2, with D perhaps TRBD1 (5 bases). The CDR3 is made up of 18 amino acids. Germline V gene lookup returns CDR1 PRHDT and CDR2 FYEKMQ (reference sequence). The V gene lost 5 bases and the J gene lost 1 base, with 23 bases spanning the gap. The CDR3 reads CASSPKGRPFSYNYGYTF. CDR3 sequence (DNA): TGTGCCAGCAGCCCAAAGGGACGGCCATTCTCATATAACTATGGCTACACCTTC.

V and J are TRBV30 and TRBJ2-6; the D call may be TRBD1 or TRBD2 (5 bases each). Germline-derived CDR1 and CDR2 are GTSNPN and SVGIG (reference sequence). The CDR3 spans 16 residues. V was clipped by 4 bases and J by 0 bases, with 13 bases between them. CDR3 coding DNA: TGTGCCTGGAATCTGGGGGTGGGCTCTGGGGCCAACGTCCTGACTTTC. It translates to CAWNLGVGSGANVLTF.

The chain carries TRBV5-4 and TRBJ2-2; D gene ambiguous. Trimming took 0 bases from V and 1 from J, leaving 10 bases between them. This CDR3 has 16 amino acids. The germline gives CDR1 SGHNT, CDR2 YYREEE (reference sequence). CDR3 sequence reads: CASSLDSSVNTGELFF. The DNA for the CDR3 is TGTGCCAGCAGCTTGGACTCCTCTGTGAACACCGGGGAGCTGTTTTTT.

This rearrangement joins TRBV3-1 (or the pseudogene TRBV3-2) to TRBJ2-4; 7 bases are shared with TRBD1. Unmatched junction bases numbered 7, after V lost 5 bases and J lost 0 bases. The germline V gene has CDR1 LGHDT and CDR2 YNNKEL (reference sequence). The CDR3 sequence is 16 residues long. CDR3 sequence: CASSETGIEAKNIQYF. In nucleotides, the CDR3 is TGTGCCAGCAGCGAGACAGGGATCGAAGCCAAAAACATTCAGTACTTC.

The J gene is TRBJ2-6, the V gene TRBV6-9; D gene ambiguous. Germline loops: CDR1 MNHGY, CDR2 SVAAGI. Trimming cost V 9 bases and J 0 bases, with 12 bases left between them. The CDR3 length is 15 residues. The CDR3 DNA reads TGTGCCAGACGAAGACTCCGCTCTGGGGCCAACGTCCTGACTTTC. Its translation is CARRRLRSGANVLTF.

The V gene is TRBV28, the J gene TRBJ2-5; D gene ambiguous. The germline V gene has CDR1 MDHEN and CDR2 SYDVKM. V was clipped by 4 bases and J by 4 bases, with 4 bases between them. CDR3 length: 11 residues. The CDR3 DNA reads as TGTGCCAGCAGTTCCCCAGAGACCCAGTACTTC. Its protein is CASSSPETQYF.

The chain uses TRBV7-3 and TRBJ2-7, with D possibly matching TRBD1 (6 bases). The CDR3 runs to 14 residues. Germline assignment: CDR1 SGHTA and CDR2 FQGTGA. V gave up 5 bases and J gave up 5 bases, with 16 bases separating them. The CDR3, as DNA: TGTGCCAGCAGCAACACAGGGCATGGGGACGAGCAGTACTTC. It codes for CASSNTGHGDEQYF.

The chain has TRBV4-1 and TRBJ1-1; weak D call: TRBD1 (5 bases). Per germline, CDR1 MGHRA and CDR2 YSYEKL. The CDR3 length is 17 residues. Trimming shortened V by 3 bases and J by 5 bases, and 22 bases separated the two germline ends. DNA of the CDR3: TGCGCCAGCAGCCATGGCGGGGGTGCGGGGTTTGGGACTGAAGCTTTCTTT. Its translation is CASSHGGGAGFGTEAFF.

The chain recombines TRBV19 with TRBJ2-5; 11 bases line up with TRBD1. This CDR3 has 14 residues. Germline CDR1 reads LNHDA; CDR2 reads SQIVND (reference sequence). V shed 7 bases, J shed 1 base, and the junction held 2 bases outside the gene matches. The CDR3 sequence is CASTGTGGQETQYF. In DNA, the CDR3 is TGTGCCAGTACCGGGACAGGGGGCCAAGAGACCCAGTACTTC.

The chain is built from TRBV10-2 and TRBJ1-1; D might be TRBD1 (5 bases). Germline CDR1 WSHSY, CDR2 SAAADI. V was cut by 10 bases and J by 6 bases, with 18 bases left in between. The CDR3 runs 13 residues. CDR3 region: CATLGGGISEAFF. The CDR3 nucleotides read TGCGCCACCCTGGGGGGGGGAATCTCTGAAGCTTTCTTT.

The V call is TRBV28, the J call TRBJ1-4; weak D call: TRBD1 (5 bases). Trimming removed 9 bases from V and 5 bases from J, with 19 bases in between. This CDR3 is 15 amino acids long. CDR1 is MDHEN, CDR2 SYDVKM, per germline. CDR3 amino acids: CASLGVRGTNEKLFF. The DNA for the CDR3 is TGTGCCAGTCTGGGGGTAAGGGGCACAAATGAAAAACTGTTTTTT.

V is TRBV7-6 and J is TRBJ1-1, with D possibly being TRBD1 (5 bases). CDR1 SGHVS and CDR2 FNYEAQ come from the germline V gene. V was cut by 7 bases and J by 0 bases, with 27 bases left in between. The CDR3 covers 19 residues. The CDR3 sequence: CASNRIRAGSSLMNTEAFF. The CDR3 DNA sequence: TGTGCCAGCAACCGAATCAGGGCAGGGTCCAGCCTGATGAACACTGAAGCTTTCTTT.

The chain is built from TRBV6-4 and TRBJ1-6; D gene unclear. The V gene's germline CDR1 is MRHNA and CDR2 SNTAGT. This CDR3 has 15 amino acids. Trimming shortened V by 2 bases and J by 10 bases, and 15 bases separated the two germline ends. This CDR3 is CASSDEAGSASPLHF. In DNA form, the CDR3 reads TGTGCCAGCAGTGACGAGGCAGGCAGTGCATCACCCCTCCACTTT.

The chain combines TRBV2 with TRBJ1-2, with no clear D. The V end lost 3 bases, the J end lost 5 bases, and 13 bases lay between the germline ends. Germline CDR1 reads SNHLY; CDR2 reads FYNNEI. The CDR3 runs 14 residues. The CDR3 is CASSEAAVGYGYTF. The CDR3, as DNA: TGTGCCAGCAGTGAGGCCGCTGTGGGATATGGCTACACCTTC.

This clone was observed once. V usage is TRBV2 and J usage is TRBJ1-6, with 7 nucleotides matching TRBD1. Germline V gene sequence: CDR1 SNHLY, CDR2 FYNNEI. There are 14 residues in the CDR3. V gave up 1 base and J gave up 10 bases; unmatched junction bases: 4. The CDR3 nucleotides are TGTGCCAGCAGTGAAGACAGGGGCTGGTCACCCCTCCACTTT. It yields the protein CASSEDRGWSPLHF. Supplemented by reference TRBV2 and TRBJ1-6, the full variable domain reads EPEVTQTPSHQVTQMGQEVILRCVPISNHLYFYWYRQILGQKVEFLVSFYNNEISEKSEIFDDQFSVERPDGSNFTLKIRSTKLEDSAMYFCASSEDRGWSPLHFGNGTRLTVT.

The V gene is TRBV29-1, the J gene TRBJ2-1, with TRBD2 matching 13 bases. This CDR3 is 14 amino acids long. The germline V gene encodes CDR1 SQVTM and CDR2 ANQGSEA. V gave up 7 bases and J gave up 2 bases; unmatched junction bases: 2. The CDR3 reads CSAGLAGAYNEQFF. The CDR3 coding sequence is TGCAGCGCCGGACTAGCGGGAGCCTACAATGAGCAGTTCTTC.

The gene calls are TRBV2 and TRBJ1-5; D unclear. CDR3 length: 14 residues. The germline V gene encodes CDR1 SNHLY and CDR2 FYNNEI. V was pared by 6 bases and J by 6 bases, with 15 bases between. The CDR3 DNA reads TGTGCCAGCAGCGGGCGGGAGATCGGTCAGCCCCAGCATTTT. The encoded protein is CASSGREIGQPQHF.

The chain combines TRBV18 with TRBJ2-7; D is possibly TRBD1 (8 bases). Germline values: CDR1 KGHSH, CDR2 LQKENI. Trimming removed 3 bases at V and 1 base at J, with 19 bases between. The CDR3 contains 17 residues. The CDR3 loop is CASSPDTGGARSYEQYF. CDR3 bases: TGTGCCAGCTCACCTGACACAGGGGGGGCTCGGTCCTACGAGCAGTACTTC.

The chain is built from TRBV30 and TRBJ1-5, with TRBD1 matching over 7 bases. V shed 1 base and J 3 bases; nucleotides not matched to a gene: 6. CDR1 and CDR2 (germline): GTSNPN, SVGIG (reference sequence). The length of the CDR3 is 15 residues. This chain's CDR3 is CAWSGGTANNQPQHF. In nucleotides, the CDR3 is TGTGCCTGGAGTGGTGGGACAGCGAACAATCAGCCCCAGCATTTT.

This chain links TRBV19 with TRBJ2-1; 8 nucleotides align to TRBD1. Losses at the gene ends were 6 bases for V and 3 bases for J; bases not matched to a gene: 1. Germline values: CDR1 LNHDA, CDR2 SQIVND (reference sequence). The CDR3 loop spans 13 amino acids. The CDR3 sequence is CASRDRDYNEQFF. CDR3 nucleotide sequence: TGTGCCAGTAGGGACAGGGACTACAATGAGCAGTTCTTC.

The rearrangement links TRBV2 to TRBJ1-2, with D unresolved. Germline loops: CDR1 SNHLY, CDR2 FYNNEI. CDR3 length equals 15 residues. The V and J ends lost 3 bases and 7 bases respectively, with 18 bases between them. The CDR3 nucleotides are TGTGCCAGCAGTGAGGCCGCGGGGTTTCTGGGTGGCTACACCTTC. This codes for CASSEAAGFLGGYTF.

The rearrangement uses TRBV27 and TRBJ2-5; TRBD2 matches at 13 bases. Trimming removed 3 bases from V and 2 bases from J; junction bases left unmatched: 15. Germline CDR1 and CDR2: MNHEY and SMNVEV (reference sequence). The CDR3 has 20 residues. CDR3 bases: TGTGCCAGCAGTTTTTCGGGACAGGGGAGACTAGCGGGAGGTCAAGAGACCCAGTACTTC. It encodes CASSFSGQGRLAGGQETQYF.

The chain couples TRBV28 to TRBJ1-2; D might be TRBD1 (5 bases). CDR1 MDHEN and CDR2 SYDVKM come from the germline V gene. This CDR3 contains 15 residues. V was shortened by 3 bases and J by 0 bases, with 11 bases between the two germline ends. CDR3: CASSLGGETNYGYTF. The CDR3 DNA is TGTGCCAGCAGTTTGGGAGGGGAAACTAACTATGGCTACACCTTC.

This chain joins TRBV9 and TRBJ2-5; 8 positions match TRBD1. V was clipped by 0 bases and J by 5 bases; unmatched bases: 9. Germline CDR1 is SGDLS and CDR2 is YYNGEE. This CDR3 comprises 16 residues. The CDR3 region has the DNA TGTGCCAGCAGCGTAGCTGTGGGGGACAGGACGGAGACCCAGTACTTC. It yields the protein CASSVAVGDRTETQYF.

The J gene is TRBJ2-7, the V gene TRBV9; the D call may be TRBD1 or TRBD2 (5 bases each). In germline, CDR1 is SGDLS, CDR2 YYNGEE. The CDR3 is 13 amino acids. With 0 bases removed from V and 6 bases from J, the gap between germline ends came to 10 bases. CDR3 protein: CASSVAWGFEQYF. In nucleotides, the CDR3 is TGTGCCAGCAGCGTAGCTTGGGGGTTCGAGCAGTACTTC.

This clone was detected once. The J gene is TRBJ2-1, the V gene TRBV27; 11 bases agree with TRBD2. Germline assignment: CDR1 MNHEY and CDR2 SMNVEV (reference sequence). The CDR3 is 19 amino acids. With V trimmed by 5 bases and J by 0 bases, 12 bases remained unmatched. The CDR3, as DNA: TGTGCCAGCAGTCGACGGTCCGGGACTAGCGGCCTCTCCTACAATGAGCAGTTCTTC. Its translation is CASSRRSGTSGLSYNEQFF.

This chain joins TRBV27 and TRBJ1-4; no reliable D call. The germline CDR1 and CDR2 sequences are MNHEY and SMNVEV (reference sequence). The V and J ends lost 6 bases and 1 base respectively, with 9 bases between them. The CDR3 has 14 amino acids. The CDR3 here is CASRLGVTNEKLFF. Here the CDR3 DNA reads TGTGCCAGCAGATTAGGAGTAACTAATGAAAAACTGTTTTTT.